The entry that follows covers one TCR beta chain sequence. Its antigen is still unknown. No per-base quality is available; no much larger clone lies one base away. The CDR3 sequence holds 14 residues, the cysteine and phenylalanine included. The read is trimmed to its CDR3 DNA, 42 bases read in frame from base 1. Compared with germline, V lacks 4 bases and J lacks 7 bases; bases without a gene match: 7. Looking up the germline V gene (reference sequence) yields CDR1 MNHEY and CDR2 SMNVEV. This sample is part of a study of T cells in Graves' hyperthyroidism and ophthalmopathy (dated by TCRdb to the late 2010s). Study-level background: Peripheral blood samples were taken at initial diagnosis, before any treatment was given. To identify TCR V-J signatures that set the groups apart, the researchers used a discovery cohort of approximately 98 patients, made up of some 41 with Graves' ophthalmopathy and 55 to 65 with stable Graves' hyperthyroidism. Prospective prediction of ophthalmopathy was tested in an independent validation cohort consisting of some 20 hyperthyroidism patients and approximately 16 patients who later progressed to ophthalmopathy. The 100 discovery patients were randomly split 7:3 into training and test sets. In addition, the study compared T-cell repertoires in thyroid tissue and in blood from about 6 Graves' hyperthyroidism patients. After sampling, hyperthyroidism patients received methimazole starting at 30 mg daily, and ophthalmopathy patients received high-dose intravenous methylprednisolone. The paper describes TCR Vbeta CDR3 sequencing of 140 or so peripheral blood samples, made up of roughly 40 ophthalmopathy patients, 70 to 75 hyperthyroidism patients and some 17 progressor patients. General conclusions and limits of the study: No statistical method was used to fix the sample size in advance, and group allocation was not hidden from the investigators. A model built on a 13 V-J signature distinguished ophthalmopathy from stable hyperthyroidism, reaching roughly 88% sensitivity and about 81% specificity in cross-validation and 80%/75% in testing. During validation, the model predicted progression to ophthalmopathy a median of about 6.5 months ahead of onset, with roughly 65% sensitivity and about 75% specificity. Most expanded thyroid clonotypes (frequency above 0.001) were also detected in blood, a finding suggesting that blood repertoires may reflect thyroid immune responses.

Graves' hyperthyroidism was defined as stable when no progression to ophthalmopathy occurred over 18 months of follow-up. Hyperthyroidism patients were newly diagnosed, had a disease duration of under 2 months, and were aged 18 to 65 years. Any patient with an uncontrolled infection, another autoimmune disease, pregnancy or lactation was excluded. Diagnoses were established on the basis of clinical symptoms, serum thyroxine and TRAb, thyroid ultrasound, and orbital computed tomography. PBMCs were separated from roughly 10 ml of fresh peripheral blood using Ficoll-Paque density gradient centrifugation. Trizol reagent was used to extract total RNA, and RNA quality was then checked on an Agilent 2100 Bioanalyzer. Amplification of TCR beta CDR3 regions was carried out from RNA transcripts. The TCR CDR3 was subjected to a first round of RT-PCR using the HTBI primer set and the Qiagen OneStep RT-PCR kit. A second multiplex PCR round built the libraries, followed by size selection and purification. Sequencing of the libraries was done on an Illumina HiSeq2000 using paired-end 100 bp reads. In the source study's methods: SOAPnuke was used to process the raw data, throwing out any read that contained adapters or uncalled bases, had a mean Phred below 15, or lacked an exact constant-primer or identifier match. COPE v1.2.5 was used to merge high-quality paired reads, and clonotypes were defined as unique nucleotide sequences. MiTCR v1.1 was used to align clonotypes to the IMGT TRBV, TRBD and TRBJ reference segments. Analysis was restricted to V-J combinations with a frequency above 0.0001, which covered approximately 99% of repertoires. The TCS score was defined as the ratio of F50 (clonal expansion) to E x V (chaos), calculated using BLOSUM62-based TCRdist between CDR3 peptides within each V-J. Welch's t-statistics and random forest reduced roughly 530 V-J features to about 12, which were used in a naive Bayes classifier (R e1071). TCRdb reworked the public reads: Q25 trimming with fastp, MiXCR clone assembly, productive beta chains retained. CDR3 protein sequences are deduplicated, and each keeps its most common genes and DNA. These V and J calls are TCRdb output, not the study's own analysis. The sample profile shows 550,000 to 800,000 distinct CDR3 sequences; 17% of them were found once. Roughly a sixth of the sample rests with the top ten.

This receptor was identified in a man aged 45-65 years with Graves' hyperthyroidism. Sample: blood. The V and J segments used are TRBV27 and TRBJ1-5; 7 bases in the middle match TRBD1. Here the CDR3 is given as CASSSRQGSQPQHF. The sequenced DNA: TGTGCCAGCAGTTCTAGACAGGGAAGCCAGCCCCAGCATTTT.